Below, 25 T cell receptor beta chains from the same sample are listed, as sequenced in a study of PD-1 blockade in classical Hodgkin lymphoma. The data were produced by immunoSEQ multiplex PCR, yet TCRdb's version contains in-frame clones alone and is incomplete. The data contain about 2,700 clones, approximately 70% of them seen just once; the ten biggest clones take up 9.5% to 13%. Autologous stem cell transplantation was followed by relapse in every patient, and brentuximab vedotin exposure varied. Through magnetic negative selection, CD8+ T cells were separated from PBMCs that had been thawed. The sequencing here drew on CD8+ T cells from blood, taken at baseline. The receptors come from a human donor with classical Hodgkin lymphoma.

This clone was counted once. The rearrangement links TRBV9 to TRBJ1-1, with a tentative D call TRBD1 (6 bases). CDR3 length equals 14 residues. V shed 2 bases and J shed 0 bases, with 8 bases lying between them. Germline lookup yields CDR1 SGDLS and CDR2 YYNGEE. Here the CDR3 reads CASSVEGVNTEAFF. The CDR3 DNA reads as TGTGCCAGCAGCGTTGAGGGGGTGAACACTGAAGCTTTCTTT.

The J gene is TRBJ2-3, the V gene TRBV4-1; 10 bases agree with TRBD1. The CDR3 extends over 20 amino acids. V lost 3 bases and J lost 3; bases outside the gene matches: 18. The germline V gene has CDR1 MGHRA and CDR2 YSYEKL. Here the CDR3 DNA reads TGCGCCAGCAGCCATTGGCTGGGACAGGGGCTGTCGTCGGGTACAGATACGCAGTATTTT. Its protein is CASSHWLGQGLSSGTDTQYF.

The rearrangement links TRBV27 to TRBJ2-3; D possibly corresponds to TRBD1 (5 bases). CDR1 is MNHEY, CDR2 SMNVEV, per germline (reference sequence). Trimming cost V 6 bases and J 1 base, with 14 bases left between them. The CDR3 runs 15 residues. This CDR3 is CASSLYRGGTDTQYF. CDR3 DNA sequence: TGTGCCAGCAGCCTCTATAGGGGTGGCACAGATACGCAGTATTTT.

V gene TRBV5-1 combines with J gene TRBJ2-1; TRBD2 is a possible D gene (6 bases). V lost 0 bases, J lost 4 bases, and 14 bases lay in between. Germline CDR1 SGHRS, CDR2 YFSETQ. CDR3 size: 16 residues. The CDR3 is CASSLAVAGRYNEQFF. In DNA, the CDR3 is TGCGCCAGCAGCTTGGCCGTGGCGGGAAGATACAATGAGCAGTTCTTC.

CDR3 protein: CASSLRGVGTETQYF. In DNA, the CDR3 is TGTGCCAGCAGCTTACGAGGGGTTGGGACAGAGACCCAGTACTTC. The chain has TRBV7-6 and TRBJ2-5; D tentatively reads TRBD1 or TRBD2 (5 bases each). CDR3 length: 15 amino acids. CDR1 and CDR2 from the germline V gene are SGHVS and FNYEAQ. The V end was cut by 2 bases, the J end by 4 bases, with 14 bases between.

V gene TRBV7-8 combines with J gene TRBJ2-7, with D perhaps matching TRBD1 or TRBD2 (5 bases each). V lost 5 bases to trimming and J lost 0 bases, with 14 bases between them. This CDR3 has 15 residues. Germline V gene sequence: CDR1 SGHVS, CDR2 FQNEAQ. The CDR3 here is CASSMGRSNSYEQYF. CDR3 bases: TGTGCCAGCAGCATGGGACGATCGAACTCCTACGAGCAGTACTTC.

This chain connects TRBV6-1 to TRBJ1-5, with D uncertain. The CDR3 contains 18 residues. Germline CDR1 reads MNHNS; CDR2 reads SASEGT. V lost 0 bases to trimming and J lost 0 bases, with 15 bases between them. In DNA form, the CDR3 reads TGTGCCAGCAGTGAAGCGAACGTCTGGGCTTATAGCAATCAGCCCCAGCATTTT. Encoded protein: CASSEANVWAYSNQPQHF.

This clone was picked up one time. The chain combines TRBV7-9 with TRBJ2-7; no reliable D call. Germline V gene sequence: CDR1 SEHNR, CDR2 FQNEAQ (reference sequence). The CDR3 runs to 11 residues. The V gene lost 4 bases and the J gene lost 4 bases, with 5 bases spanning the gap. The CDR3: CASSSKYEQYF. CDR3 in DNA: TGTGCCAGCAGCTCAAAGTACGAGCAGTACTTC.

The chain uses TRBV28 and TRBJ2-7, with 7 bases lining up with TRBD1. Trimming took 4 bases from V and 2 from J; bases not matched to a gene: 8. Looked up from germline, CDR1 is MDHEN and CDR2 is SYDVKM. This CDR3 spans 15 amino acids. CDR3 coding DNA: TGTGCCAGCAGTTCCATGTGGCAGGGGGCCTACGAGCAGTACTTC. It codes for CASSSMWQGAYEQYF.

V and J are TRBV9 and TRBJ2-5, with D perhaps matching TRBD1 or TRBD2 (5 bases each). CDR1 is SGDLS, CDR2 YYNGEE, per germline. CDR3 length equals 15 residues. V dropped 4 bases and J dropped 5 bases, with 18 bases sitting between them. The CDR3 loop reads CASSQVGTPTETQYF. CDR3 coding DNA: TGTGCCAGCAGCCAGGTCGGGACCCCGACGGAGACCCAGTACTTC.

The chain links TRBV27 to TRBJ2-2; no clear D gene. The V end lost 3 bases, the J end lost 7 bases, and 3 bases lay between the germline ends. Germline V gene data show CDR1 as MNHEY and CDR2 as SMNVEV (reference sequence). The CDR3 has 11 amino acids. CDR3 loop: CASSFGGELFF. In DNA form, the CDR3 reads TGTGCCAGCAGTTTCGGCGGGGAGCTGTTTTTT.

The chain recombines TRBV9 with TRBJ2-7; D tentatively reads TRBD1 or TRBD2 (5 bases each). CDR1 and CDR2 (germline): SGDLS, YYNGEE. The CDR3 runs 14 residues. V dropped 0 bases and J dropped 2 bases, with 9 bases sitting between them. Here the CDR3 reads CASSVAGGPYEQYF. The DNA for the CDR3 is TGTGCCAGCAGCGTAGCTGGGGGACCCTACGAGCAGTACTTC.

The rearrangement uses TRBV5-3 and TRBJ2-7; 8 positions agree with TRBD2. TRBV5-3 is noted as an ORF with a role that remains uncertain. The V gene end was trimmed by 0 bases and the J gene end by 0 bases; junction bases not matched to a gene: 5. This CDR3 is built from 16 residues. The CDR3 DNA sequence: TGTGCCAGAAGCTTGGCCTCACTAGCGGACTCCTACGAGCAGTACTTC. Translated, it gives CARSLASLADSYEQYF.

The chain recombines TRBV7-9 with TRBJ2-7, with D perhaps TRBD2 (5 bases). The CDR3 is 12 residues long. Germline V gene data show CDR1 as SEHNR and CDR2 as FQNEAQ (reference sequence). Trimming removed 1 base at V and 9 bases at J, with 10 bases between. This chain's CDR3 is CASSLDYRGQYF. The CDR3 DNA is TGTGCCAGCAGCTTAGACTACCGGGGGCAGTACTTC.

The chain links TRBV5-6 to TRBJ1-4; D is possibly TRBD1 (5 bases). Germline CDR1 SGHDT, CDR2 YYEEEE. This CDR3 has 15 residues. V lost 1 base and J 8 bases, leaving 15 bases between the germline ends. The CDR3 loop is CASSLMGVGKEKLFF. For the CDR3, the DNA is TGTGCCAGCAGCTTGATGGGGGTTGGAAAAGAAAAACTGTTTTTT. Together with reference TRBV5-6 and TRBJ1-4, the CDR3 gives the full variable domain: DAGVTQSPTHLIKTRGQQVTLRCSPKSGHDTVSWYQQALGQGPQFIFQYYEEEERQRGNFPDRFSGHQFPNYSSELNVNALLLGDSALYLCASSLMGVGKEKLFFGSGTQLSVL.

The count of this clone is one. This sequence joins TRBV7-6 and TRBJ2-7; 8 nucleotides line up with TRBD1. V gave up 5 bases and J gave up 5 bases; unmatched junction bases: 5. The CDR3 consists of 13 residues. CDR1 is SGHVS and CDR2 is FNYEAQ in the germline V gene. CDR3 residues: CASSRRDRHEQYF. In DNA, the CDR3 is TGTGCCAGCAGCCGCCGGGACAGGCACGAGCAGTACTTC.

This rearrangement joins TRBV9 to TRBJ1-3, with D perhaps TRBD1 (5 bases). In germline, CDR1 is SGDLS, CDR2 YYNGEE. The CDR3 is 16 amino acids. Between the trimmed V and J ends, which lost 4 bases and 3 bases, there was a span of 17 bases. The CDR3 DNA sequence: TGTGCCAGCAGCCCCCAGGCGGGGGGGAGTGGAAACACCATATATTTT. This encodes CASSPQAGGSGNTIYF.

The V gene is TRBV7-3, the J gene TRBJ2-2; D is ambiguous. V shed 0 bases and J shed 6 bases, with 8 bases lying between them. The CDR3 consists of 14 residues. Germline V lookup: CDR1 SGHTA, CDR2 FQGTGA. In DNA, the CDR3 is TGTGCCAGCAGCTTAACAGCGAATGCCGGGGAGCTGTTTTTT. Amino acid sequence: CASSLTANAGELFF.

The chain recombines TRBV10-2 with TRBJ1-1; 7 bases align to TRBD1. Trimming took 6 bases from V and 4 from J; bases not matched to a gene: 5. Germline CDR1 WSHSY, CDR2 SAAADI. The CDR3 length is 13 residues. DNA for the CDR3: TGCGCCAGCAGGGGAGGGGGCGGCACTGAAGCTTTCTTT. Translating gives CASRGGGGTEAFF.

The chain couples TRBV7-9 to TRBJ2-1; D may be TRBD1 (6 bases). The CDR3 runs to 14 residues. In germline, CDR1 is SEHNR, CDR2 FQNEAQ (reference sequence). The V end lost 8 bases, the J end lost 3 bases, and 14 bases lay between the germline ends. The CDR3 reads CASPQGLDYNEQFF. CDR3 DNA: TGTGCCAGCCCCCAGGGGTTAGACTACAATGAGCAGTTCTTC.

The table lists this clone with a few counts. The chain has TRBV11-2 and TRBJ2-1; 9 bases map to TRBD1. Germline-derived CDR1 and CDR2 are SGHAT and FQNNGV. This CDR3 has 17 amino acids. Losses at the gene ends were 5 bases for V and 2 bases for J; bases not matched to a gene: 10. The CDR3 loop reads CASSMGVRQGAYNEQFF. The DNA for the CDR3 is TGTGCCAGCAGCATGGGCGTCAGACAGGGGGCCTACAATGAGCAGTTCTTC.

For the CDR3, the DNA is TGCGCCAGCAGCCAACCCAACGAAGAGACCCAGTACTTC. This encodes CASSQPNEETQYF. The chain has TRBV4-1 and TRBJ2-5; D call uncertain. Germline CDR1 and CDR2: MGHRA and YSYEKL. This CDR3 is built from 13 residues. Trimming left V 2 bases short and J 3 bases short, with 7 bases between.

The gene calls are TRBV9 and TRBJ2-6; D is unclear. CDR3 length: 14 residues. Trimming pared 5 bases from V and 0 bases from J, leaving 6 bases between. Per germline, CDR1 SGDLS and CDR2 YYNGEE. In DNA, the CDR3 is TGTGCCAGCAGTACTTACTCTGGGGCCAACGTCCTGACTTTC. Protein product: CASSTYSGANVLTF.

The V gene is TRBV29-1, the J gene TRBJ2-2; TRBD2 matches 12 bases. Trimming cost V 3 bases and J 6 bases; bases outside gene matches: 2. The CDR3 has 14 residues. CDR1 is SQVTM and CDR2 is ANQGSEA in the germline V gene. The CDR3 is CSVDRLAGAGELFF. The CDR3 coding sequence is TGCAGCGTTGACCGACTAGCGGGGGCCGGGGAGCTGTTTTTT.

The chain is built from TRBV18 and TRBJ1-1; D may be TRBD1 (5 bases). The CDR3 sequence is 16 residues long. V was cut by 6 bases and J by 4 bases, with 21 bases left in between. The germline gives CDR1 KGHSH, CDR2 LQKENI. Written as DNA, the CDR3 is TGTGCCAGCTCCACAAGAGGGCAGGGCCCGTTCACTGAAGCTTTCTTT. Its translation is CASSTRGQGPFTEAFF.